The 23 T cell receptor beta chains given below trace back to one sample, sequenced in a study of T cell responses to AZD1222 COVID-19 vaccine. Sequenced by immunoSEQ multiplex PCR; TCRdb stores in-frame clones only, minus some. The sample includes some 150,000 clones, over 90% of them seen just once. The sequenced sample was peripheral blood, obtained on day 0 of AZD1222 vaccination. The receptors here all came from an adult in good health.

The CDR3: CASSSLGGATEAFF. For the CDR3, the DNA is TGTGCCAGCAGCTCCCTTGGCGGGGCCACTGAAGCTTTCTTT. The chain uses TRBV7-9 and TRBJ1-1, with D possibly matching TRBD1 (5 bases). The germline gives CDR1 SEHNR, CDR2 FQNEAQ (reference sequence). The CDR3 sequence is 14 residues long. Trimming left V 4 bases short and J 4 bases short, with 13 bases between.

The CDR3 nucleotides are TGTGCCAGCAGTCTCGGACTTGCCCAGGGTTATAATTCACCCCTCCACTTT. Translated: CASSLGLAQGYNSPLHF. The chain has TRBV6-6 and TRBJ1-6; possibly TRBD1 for D (5 bases). The CDR3 spans 17 residues. Germline lookup yields CDR1 MNHNY and CDR2 SVGAGI (reference sequence). V was pared by 5 bases and J by 4 bases, with 18 bases between.

This chain uses TRBV10-3 with TRBJ2-7, with 9 bases matching TRBD1. The CDR3 loop spans 15 amino acids. Unmatched junction bases numbered 7, after V lost 3 bases and J lost 4 bases. Per germline, CDR1 ENHRY and CDR2 SYGVKD. CDR3 sequence: CAISDKGQGTYEQYF. The DNA of the CDR3 is TGTGCCATCAGTGATAAGGGACAGGGAACATACGAGCAGTACTTC.

The chain combines TRBV7-9 with TRBJ1-2; no definite D call. V lost 5 bases, J lost 4 bases, and 11 bases lay in between. CDR3 length: 13 amino acids. From germline, CDR1 is SEHNR and CDR2 FQNEAQ (reference sequence). CDR3 coding DNA: TGTGCCAGCAGCCCGACTCGGGTCTATGGCTACACCTTC. Translation gives CASSPTRVYGYTF.

The chain couples TRBV11-2 to TRBJ2-3; TRBD1 or TRBD2 may be the D gene (5 bases each). CDR1 SGHAT and CDR2 FQNNGV come from the germline V gene. V was clipped by 5 bases and J by 1 base, with 13 bases between them. CDR3 length: 15 amino acids. The chain's CDR3 is CASSLPGAGTDTQYF. CDR3 nucleotide sequence: TGTGCCAGCAGCCTCCCCGGGGCAGGCACAGATACGCAGTATTTT. The full variable domain, rest sourced from reference TRBV11-2 and TRBJ2-3, is EAGVAQSPRYKIIEKRQSVAFWCNPISGHATLYWYQQILGQGPKLLIQFQNNGVVDDSQLPKDRFSAERLKGVDSTLKIQPAKLEDSAVYLCASSLPGAGTDTQYFGPGTRLTVL.

This sequence joins TRBV5-4 and TRBJ1-2; D is unclear. The CDR3 consists of 14 residues. With 0 bases removed from V and 0 bases from J, the gap between germline ends came to 6 bases. Germline V lookup: CDR1 SGHNT, CDR2 YYREEE (reference sequence). The CDR3 sequence is CASSLVGPNYGYTF. The CDR3 DNA sequence: TGTGCCAGCAGCTTGGTCGGACCTAACTATGGCTACACCTTC.

The rearrangement links TRBV5-4 to TRBJ1-2; no definite D call. Trimming took off 1 base at V and 1 base at J, with 5 bases between the two ends. This CDR3 has 13 residues. Germline V gene sequence: CDR1 SGHNT, CDR2 YYREEE (reference sequence). The CDR3: CASSLYNNYGYTF. The CDR3, as DNA: TGTGCCAGCAGCTTGTACAATAACTATGGCTACACCTTC.

This clone was observed once. V gene TRBV4-1 combines with J gene TRBJ2-2, with TRBD2 identical over 8 bases. Trimming took 0 bases from V and 3 from J; bases not matched to a gene: 6. Germline V gene data show CDR1 as MGHRA and CDR2 as YSYEKL. The CDR3 loop spans 17 amino acids. The CDR3 DNA reads as TGCGCCAGCAGCCAAGACTGGGATAGCGGGGACACCGGGGAGCTGTTTTTT. It specifies CASSQDWDSGDTGELFF.

As concerns this clone: Other nucleotide sequences from this sample produce the same CDR3. The gene calls are TRBV5-1 and TRBJ2-5, with D perhaps TRBD1 or TRBD2 (5 bases each). This CDR3 is 14 amino acids long. The ends were cut back, 2 bases at V and 1 base at J, with 9 bases in the middle. Germline V gives CDR1 SGHRS, CDR2 YFSETQ. The CDR3 here is CASSFSGSQETQYF. CDR3 nucleotides: TGCGCCAGCAGCTTTTCAGGGAGCCAAGAGACCCAGTACTTC. The variable domain in full, completed from reference TRBV5-1 and TRBJ2-5, reads KAGVTQTPRYLIKTRGQQVTLSCSPISGHRSVSWYQQTPGQGLQFLFEYFSETQRNKGNFPGRFSGRQFSNSRSEMNVSTLELGDSALYLCASSFSGSQETQYFGPGTRLLVL.

The genes are TRBV13 and TRBJ1-2, with D possibly matching TRBD1 (6 bases). The CDR3 is made up of 13 amino acids. V lost 4 bases to trimming and J lost 8 bases, with 14 bases between them. The germline V gene has CDR1 PRHDT and CDR2 FYEKMQ (reference sequence). In DNA form, the CDR3 reads TGTGCCAGCAGCTACCCGGGGGCGCGAGGCTACACCTTC. It codes for CASSYPGARGYTF.

The chain employs TRBV5-1 and TRBJ1-4; 7 bases are shared with TRBD1. The CDR3 has 15 residues. Germline CDR1 is SGHRS and CDR2 is YFSETQ. Trimming removed 1 base from V and 1 base from J; junction bases left unmatched: 1. CDR3 DNA sequence: TGCGCCAGCAGCTTGCGGACAGGAACTAATGAAAAACTGTTTTTT. Its protein is CASSLRTGTNEKLFF.

The chain employs TRBV10-2 and TRBJ2-7, with 8 bases identical to TRBD1. The CDR3 totals 16 residues. Germline V lookup: CDR1 WSHSY, CDR2 SAAADI. The ends lost 3 bases at V and 3 bases at J; junction bases unmatched: 10. CDR3 bases: TGCGCCAGCAGTGATGGACAGGGATGGTACGGCTACGAGCAGTACTTC. It yields the protein CASSDGQGWYGYEQYF.

Concerning this clone itself: Other DNA sequences within the sample encode an identical CDR3. V gene TRBV3-1 (or the pseudogene TRBV3-2) combines with J gene TRBJ1-1; D call uncertain. Germline V gene data show CDR1 as LGHDT and CDR2 as YNNKEL (reference sequence). The CDR3 totals 12 residues. Trimming pared 1 base from V and 2 bases from J, leaving 2 bases between. CDR3 loop: CASSQANTEAFF. The CDR3 DNA reads TGTGCCAGCAGCCAAGCTAACACTGAAGCTTTCTTT.

J is TRBJ2-1 and V is TRBV27, with unresolved D. The CDR3 consists of 11 residues. V was pared by 7 bases and J by 4 bases, with 5 bases between. Germline V gene lookup returns CDR1 MNHEY and CDR2 SMNVEV (reference sequence). CDR3 region: CASTGYNEQFF. The CDR3 coding sequence is TGTGCCAGCACCGGATACAATGAGCAGTTCTTC.

This chain links TRBV11-2 with TRBJ2-7, with 7 positions matching TRBD1. CDR1 is SGHAT and CDR2 is FQNNGV in the germline V gene. Losses at the gene ends were 5 bases for V and 3 bases for J; bases not matched to a gene: 4. This CDR3 has 13 amino acids. The CDR3: CASSPGQNYEQYF. For the CDR3, the DNA is TGTGCCAGCAGCCCGGGACAGAACTACGAGCAGTACTTC.

The chain has TRBV3-1 (or the pseudogene TRBV3-2) and TRBJ2-2, with TRBD2 matching 7 bases. The germline V gene encodes CDR1 LGHDT and CDR2 YNNKEL (reference sequence). This CDR3 has 16 residues. After removal of 2 bases from V and 2 bases from J, the junction contained 5 bases not matched to a gene. The CDR3 sequence is CASSQIRAGNTGELFF. DNA for the CDR3: TGTGCCAGCAGCCAAATCCGAGCGGGAAACACCGGGGAGCTGTTTTTT.

The chain combines TRBV2 with TRBJ2-5, with 11 positions matching TRBD1. Germline CDR1 SNHLY, CDR2 FYNNEI. The CDR3 runs 14 residues. Unmatched junction bases numbered 3, after V lost 6 bases and J lost 3 bases. The CDR3 loop reads CASRGTGGEETQYF. Written as DNA, the CDR3 is TGTGCCAGCAGGGGGACAGGGGGGGAAGAGACCCAGTACTTC.

The V and J genes are TRBV12-5 and TRBJ2-1; no clear D. The germline gives CDR1 LGHNT, CDR2 FRNRAP. The CDR3 is 14 residues long. V shed 5 bases and J shed 5 bases, with 13 bases lying between them. CDR3: CASGPLHEDNEQFF. CDR3 nucleotide sequence: TGTGCTAGTGGTCCCTTGCATGAGGACAATGAGCAGTTCTTC.

This clone occurred once. In DNA, the CDR3 is TGTGCCAGCAGTTACAATGGACCAACTGGGCAGTACTTC. This sequence encodes CASSYNGPTGQYF. The rearrangement links TRBV6-5 to TRBJ2-7; D unclear. Per the germline V gene, CDR1 is MNHEY and CDR2 is SVGAGI. The V gene lost 2 bases and the J gene lost 9 bases, with 14 bases spanning the gap. CDR3 length equals 13 residues.

The chain is built from TRBV7-6 and TRBJ2-3; tentative D call: TRBD2 (5 bases). The germline gives CDR1 SGHVS, CDR2 FNYEAQ. CDR3 length: 16 amino acids. Trimming shortened V by 1 base and J by 5 bases, and 16 bases separated the two germline ends. CDR3 amino acids: CASSLVVTRAQDTQYF. CDR3 nucleotide sequence: TGTGCCAGCAGCTTAGTGGTTACTAGGGCGCAAGATACGCAGTATTTT.

The V and J genes are TRBV19 and TRBJ2-7, with D maybe TRBD2 (6 bases). Germline V gene lookup returns CDR1 LNHDA and CDR2 SQIVND (reference sequence). This CDR3 has 14 amino acids. V was clipped by 3 bases and J by 2 bases, with 11 bases between them. CDR3 protein: CASSMGGTPYEQYF. The CDR3 DNA sequence: TGTGCCAGTAGTATGGGTGGGACTCCCTACGAGCAGTACTTC.

The chain links TRBV6-6 to TRBJ2-1; 9 bases are a match to TRBD1. The V segment lost 0 bases and the J segment 6 bases; nucleotides outside the gene matches: 6. Germline CDR1 reads MNHNY; CDR2 reads SVGAGI (reference sequence). The CDR3 covers 16 residues. The CDR3 DNA is TGTGCCAGCAGTTACTCGGACAGGGGCGCAGGCAATGAGCAGTTCTTC. Translated, it gives CASSYSDRGAGNEQFF.

This rearrangement joins TRBV28 to TRBJ1-3, with a tentative D call TRBD1 (5 bases). CDR1 is MDHEN and CDR2 is SYDVKM in the germline V gene. With 4 bases removed from V and 0 bases from J, the gap between germline ends came to 13 bases. The CDR3 sequence is 16 residues long. The CDR3 DNA is TGTGCCAGCAGTTCACCTAGGGGCAACTCTGGAAACACCATATATTTT. This sequence encodes CASSSPRGNSGNTIYF. Full variable domain (rest looked up from reference TRBV28 and TRBJ1-3): DVKVTQSSRYLVKRTGEKVFLECVQDMDHENMFWYRQDPGLGLRLIYFSYDVKMKEKGDIPEGYSVSREKKERFSLILESASTNQTSMYLCASSSPRGNSGNTIYFGEGSWLTVV.